These 6 T cell receptor beta chains originate from one sample sequenced in a study of blood T cell repertoires in COVID-19. TCRdb's table, derived via immunoSEQ multiplex PCR, lists solely in-frame clones and lacks some. The repertoire holds under 130,000 clones, 82% seen once, with about 16% in the top ten. Sequencing used peripheral blood. Receptors were obtained from a woman older than 75 with acute or convalescent COVID-19.

V and J are TRBV27 and TRBJ1-2, with TRBD1 matching over 8 bases. J lost 7 bases, V lost 3 bases, and 7 bases had no gene match. The V gene's germline CDR1 is MNHEY and CDR2 SMNVEV (reference sequence). This CDR3 has 14 amino acids. The CDR3 nucleotides are TGTGCCAGCAGTTTCTCCGGACAGGGAGGTGGCTACACCTTC. This encodes CASSFSGQGGGYTF.

This clone has at least ten counts. V is TRBV3-1 (or the pseudogene TRBV3-2) and J is TRBJ2-7; D ambiguous. Trimming took off 2 bases at V and 4 bases at J, with 15 bases between the two ends. The CDR3 is made up of 15 amino acids. Germline CDR1 is LGHDT and CDR2 is YNNKEL (reference sequence). The CDR3 spells CASSQSIGGTYEQYV. The DNA of the CDR3 is TGTGCCAGCAGCCAAAGTATAGGCGGAACTTACGAGCAGTACGTC.

This sequence joins TRBV6-6 and TRBJ1-1; D uncertain. CDR3 length: 15 residues. Germline V CDR1 and CDR2: MNHNY, SVGAGI (reference sequence). Trimming removed 2 bases at V and 1 base at J, with 11 bases between. The CDR3 nucleotides are TGTGCCAGCAGTTACCTCCAGGTTTCGAACACTGAAGCTTTCTTT. Translation gives CASSYLQVSNTEAFF.

This chain links TRBV14 with TRBJ2-2; 10 nucleotides agree with TRBD2. There are 15 residues in the CDR3. CDR1 and CDR2 (germline): SGHDN, FVKESK. Unmatched junction bases numbered 3, after V lost 1 base and J lost 7 bases. The CDR3 sequence is CASSQGLAGVGELFF. The DNA for the CDR3 is TGTGCCAGCAGCCAAGGGCTAGCGGGAGTCGGGGAGCTGTTTTTT. The full variable domain, completed using reference TRBV14 and TRBJ2-2, is EAGVTQFPSHSVIEKGQTVTLRCDPISGHDNLYWYRRVMGKEIKFLLHFVKESKQDESGMPNNRFLAERTGGTYSTLKVQPAELEDSGVYFCASSQGLAGVGELFFGEGSRLTVL.

This sequence joins TRBV7-8 and TRBJ2-7; 8 nucleotides agree with TRBD1. The trim removed 1 base at V and 5 bases at J, leaving 1 base unmatched. The CDR3 is 13 residues long. Germline CDR1 is SGHVS and CDR2 is FQNEAQ. The CDR3 loop is CASSLDRGNEQYV. In DNA, the CDR3 is TGTGCCAGCAGCTTAGACAGGGGGAACGAGCAGTACGTC.

About this clone: Within the sample, other DNA sequences also encode this same CDR3. The chain couples TRBV13 to TRBJ1-6; D unclear. V lost 8 bases to trimming and J lost 0 bases, with 8 bases between them. CDR1 is PRHDT and CDR2 is FYEKMQ in the germline V gene (reference sequence). This CDR3 is 14 amino acids long. CDR3 residues: CASSPGSYNSPLHF. CDR3 DNA: TGTGCCAGCTCCCCCGGCTCCTATAATTCACCCCTCCACTTT.